This T cell receptor beta chain was identified in a study of beta chain features in type 1 diabetes. The table lists this clone with a few counts. Every isolated RNA sample was fully reverse transcribed, so sequencing captured expressed TCRB transcripts. Measured with immunoSEQ multiplex PCR; TCRdb has only the in-frame clones, and not every one. The sample includes 250,000 to 350,000 clones, roughly 15% of them seen just once. Trimming took off 4 bases at V and 5 bases at J, with 12 bases between the two ends. CDR3 length equals 13 residues. In germline, CDR1 is SGHRS, CDR2 YFSETQ. Sequences were obtained from central memory CD4+ T cells from blood. The chain carries TRBV5-1 and TRBJ2-5; D unclear. The source is a man younger than 40 in good health. CDR3 protein: CASSLDRAETQYF. The CDR3 bases are TGCGCCAGCAGCCTTGACCGCGCGGAGACCCAGTACTTC.